This T cell receptor (beta chain) originates from a study of blood T cell repertoires in COVID-19 (dated by TCRdb to the early 2020s). Regarding the complete study: Collaborator samples came from the United States, Italy and Spain and covered acute and convalescent phases of COVID-19. The prospective study material was composed of cDNA or gDNA derived from T cells, B-cell-depleted T cells, or PBMCs. Deeply sampled blood TCRbeta repertoires from subjects exposed to, actively infected with, or recovered from COVID-19 were included in the dataset. The repertoires were released in a freely available public database intended as a resource for research on the immune response to SARS-CoV-2. Samples came from the ongoing ImmuneRACE study (first 160 participants) plus 1,254 subjects from 6 global collaborators. Nearly every sample came with metadata listing a de-identified subject ID, COVID-19 status, age in years and sex. HLA class I and class II types, where available, came from metadata supplied by the sample provider rather than from assay-based typing. On the study overall, not on this receptor specifically: How much clinical and demographic metadata was included differed by source and by participant, and the metadata was provided uncurated.

Participants in the prospective study were enrolled through a virtual design, were aged roughly 18 to 95 years, and lived in fewer than 30 United States geographic areas. Cohort assignment in the prospective study relied on participant-reported clinical history from a screening survey and a study questionnaire. ImmuneRACE Cohort 3 recovered participants were defined by two consecutive negative NP/OP PCR tests, healthcare professional clearance, or symptom resolution. In the prospective study, mobile phlebotomists collected whole blood, serum and a nasopharyngeal or oropharyngeal swab from each participant. Additional blood draws and questionnaires over an approximately two-month period could optionally be provided by prospective study participants. Blood samples from the prospective study were shipped frozen or at room temperature prior to DNA extraction. Remarks on this clone: What antigen it recognizes has not been identified. Base quality data are lacking; no much larger clone is found one base away.

The immunoSEQ Assay, a bias-controlled multiplex PCR, was used to amplify TCRbeta CDR3 regions from genomic DNA. Per the source publication's procedure: Within the assay, amplification of reference gene primers was used to estimate how many nucleated cells each sample contained. To quantify the absolute abundance of each unique TCRbeta CDR3 rearrangement, sequence reads were collapsed and filtered. Productive Simpson clonality was computed per sample as the square root of Simpson's diversity index over productive rearrangements. TCRdb took this table from immuneACCESS and kept in-frame rearrangements with V and J called. Such tables lack part of the clones; where checked against another copy, unresolved V genes explain under half of the gap, and the rest is unexplained. The DNA gave D and trimming, while V, J and clone size come from that table. Within this sample are 330,000 or so clones, with roughly 84% of them counted one time only. The ten biggest clones cover 2.5% to 3% of the sample.

The germline V gene (reference sequence) specifies LNHNV as CDR1 and YYDKDF as CDR2. The CDR3 goes from the cysteine to the phenylalanine over 13 residues. The only DNA kept is the CDR3, 39 bases in frame from the first base. V is pared back by 4 bases and J by 5 bases, with 10 bases lying between the germline termini. The chain uses TRBV15 and TRBJ2-3, with the D gene not confidently named. The TCR comes from a woman aged 25 to 39 who had recovered from COVID-19. Material: PBMCs or T cells enriched from blood (not recorded which). The DNA reads as follows: TGTGCCACCAGCATTAGCCCGGGAGATACGCAGTATTTT. It encodes CATSISPGDTQYF.